This T cell receptor beta chain was observed in a study of CD8 T cells in Susac syndrome (dated by TCRdb to between 2019 and 2020). In terms of the full investigation: Of the Susac syndrome patients who were sequenced, fewer than ten were in clinical remission while six had clinically active disease. Whether CD8+ T cell activation and differentiation in Susac syndrome was antigen driven was tested using repertoire sequencing. At blood withdrawal, Susac syndrome patients were either therapy-naive, taking corticosteroids (in some cases with IVIg as well), or taking IVIg alone.

V is pared back by 6 bases and J by 9 bases, with 21 bases lying between the germline termini. Its CDR3 holds 15 amino acids, cysteine through phenylalanine. The only DNA kept is the CDR3, 45 bases in frame from the first base. Study-wide conclusions, independent of this receptor: The TCR sequencing and HLA analysis was acknowledged to have included a relatively small number of individuals. No clonal expansion was detected in the CD4+ T cell repertoire of Susac syndrome patients.

RNA was extracted using the RNeasy kit, and roughly 0.5 to 1 microgram was reverse transcribed with random hexamers. The immunoSEQ multiplex PCR assay, covering 54 Vbeta and 13 Jbeta segments, was used to amplify TCR beta CDR3 regions. To correct PCR amplification bias, a synthetic template baseline was used for both primer optimization and computational correction. The source study handled its data this way. Reads were assigned to V, D and J genes according to IMGT and analyzed in immunoSEQ Analyzer, with only productive sequences retained. To calculate clonality, Shannon entropy was normalized by log2 of the number of productive unique sequences and then subtracted from one. For each patient and control, public and private clones were evaluated among the 100 most prevalent clones. Susac-specific clones were defined as absent from healthy and MS cohorts, some 1,000 published viral clones and other ImmuneACCESS disease sequences. The public reads were reprocessed in TCRdb via fastp at Q25 and MiXCR, keeping in-frame beta chains. A single entry per CDR3 protein holds the most common genes and DNA from its merged rows. It is TCRdb's table, rather than the study itself, that gives the V and J calls and clone size. A total of roughly 200,000 distinct CDR3 sequences appear in this sample, roughly 91% of them only once. Clones ranked in the top ten supply over 0.075% of the sample.

As to this clonotype: Its antigen is not yet known. Base-call qualities are not available, and no considerably larger clone is one nucleotide away.

Peripheral blood CD8+ and CD4+ T cells from healthy donors, Susac syndrome patients and multiple sclerosis patients were profiled using high-throughput TCR beta sequencing. The Susac syndrome patients fulfilled recently defined diagnostic criteria for definite or probable disease. Bulk CD8+ and CD4+ T cells were purified by magnetic negative isolation, while CD8+ TEMRA cells were enriched using FACS. Blood was collected in EDTA tubes and processed within 24 hours, with PBMCs isolated through density gradient centrifugation. PBMCs destined for TCR sequencing were cryopreserved in liquid nitrogen and later thawed in a 37 °C water bath. The sorted or isolated CD4+, CD8+ and CD8+ TEMRA cells reached a purity of at least 90%.

The sample taken for sequencing was CD4+ T cells from PBMCs. Recombination linked TRBV12-3 or TRBV12-4 to TRBJ2-1; the D gene is unclear. The origin of this receptor is a human donor with Susac syndrome. CDR3 protein: CASRESGPMSAEQFF. The bases read TGTGCCAGCAGGGAATCTGGACCCATGTCAGCTGAGCAGTTCTTC.